This paragraph covers one T cell receptor beta chain sequence. The antigen remains unidentified. For TCR beta, libraries came from iRepertoire HTBI primers and Arm-PCR of CDR3 regions. TCRdb re-derived calls from the multiplex PCR reads in MiXCR, one entry per CDR3 protein. The data contain 430,000 or so distinct CDR3 sequences, around a fifth of them singletons. This sample is part of a study of regulatory T cells in long-lasting Graves disease. Study-wide results and caveats: Newly diagnosed patients had higher TCR diversity than persistent Graves' patients did.

Time point here: persistent/refractory GD, antithyroid drugs over 5 years with positive TRAb. Construction of the TCR library relied on RNA isolated from PBMCs. The junction had 10 bases not matched to a gene; V was cut back by 2 bases and J by 5 bases. This CDR3 is 17 amino acids long. CDR1 and CDR2 (germline): MNHEY, SVGEGT. Sample: peripheral blood mononuclear cells (PBMCs), taken when the disease was refractory, from a patient treated with antithyroid drugs. The chain uses TRBV6-2 or TRBV6-3 and TRBJ2-3; TRBD2 agrees at 10 bases. This sequence originates from a female donor with Graves disease. CDR3 sequence reads: CASSYDLTSGFIDTQYF. CDR3 sequence (DNA): TGTGCCAGCAGTTACGACTTGACTAGCGGGTTTATAGATACGCAGTATTTT.